This TCR beta chain was retrieved from a study of T cell responses to AZD1222 COVID-19 vaccine. Findings and caveats of the study: Donors were largely white British and mainly female; clonal diversity was possibly underestimated.

Produced via immunoSEQ multiplex PCR; TCRdb's table is partial and in-frame only. Of some 130,000 clones listed, 91% were seen once; the top ten hold about 2.7%. Germline V gene sequence: CDR1 SEHNR, CDR2 FQNEAQ (reference sequence). Trimming removed 6 bases from V and 5 bases from J; junction bases left unmatched: 6. The CDR3 has 13 amino acids. About this clone: Antigen specificity is unknown.

The sequences come from peripheral blood, collected on day 0 of AZD1222 vaccination. The sequence derives from an adult in good health. The rearrangement links TRBV7-9 to TRBJ1-1; 7 bases agree with TRBD1. The CDR3, as DNA: TGTGCCAGCAGAGACAGGGCGGAGACTGAAGCTTTCTTT. It yields the protein CASRDRAETEAFF.